This T cell receptor beta chain derives from a study of human T cells and chemical hapten exposure. As for time point: patch test 2, 6 weeks after DPC sensitization. Regarding treatment: therapeutic diphenylcyclopropenone sensitization with weekly scalp DPC. Extraction of total RNA was performed on unfractionated whole blood. Via MiXCR, TCRdb re-called the RACE reads, giving one row per CDR3 protein. The sample yields around 42,000 distinct CDR3 sequences, 9.6% seen once. The source material was whole blood, sampled in connection with sensitization to the hapten diphenylcyclopropenone (DPC). The receptor's source is a woman in her thirties with alopecia areata. Some clones in this sample may be carry-over from other donors' samples.

The CDR3 reads CASSFDRGGQPQHF. The CDR3 DNA follows: TGTGCCAGCAGTTTCGACAGGGGAGGACAGCCCCAGCATTTT. V is TRBV6-2 or TRBV6-3 and J is TRBJ1-5; 8 bases fit TRBD1. The CDR3 is 14 residues long. Trimming cost V 4 bases and J 7 bases; bases outside gene matches: 6. Germline V gene data show CDR1 as MNHEY and CDR2 as SVGEGT.